This TCR beta chain originates from a study of T cell repertoires in cytomegalovirus infection. Overall study context: HLA-B-restricted CMV epitopes that are well studied were used alongside recently identified HLA-C-restricted ones. In public TCR beta signatures, there were indications of both CMV infection and matching HLA type. General study results and limits: The ex vivo response was dominated by HLA-C-restricted CMV-specific TCR beta clonotypes. People with CMV and the relevant HLA were identified by cumulative public TCR beta family frequency.

This clonotype was recorded a few times. The antigen is not known. A junction end diverges from the germline sequence, so it may reflect a read error. Each CDR3 protein gets one entry after TCRdb re-called the reads with MiXCR. Here the sample spans roughly 920,000 distinct CDR3 sequences, around a third being singletons. The material sequenced was cultured CD8+ T cells from PBMCs, taken from culture after CMV antigen stimulation. This sequence originates from a human donor in good health (CMV status not recorded). Some clones in this sample may be carry-over from other donors' samples.

In DNA, the CDR3 is TGTGCTAGCAGCCTCGGAGACCGGAATGAGCAGTTCTTC. It specifies CASSLGDRNEQFF. The V call is TRBV7-6, the J call TRBJ2-1; D remains unclear. Germline CDR1 reads SGHVS; CDR2 reads FNYEAQ. CDR3 length equals 13 residues.